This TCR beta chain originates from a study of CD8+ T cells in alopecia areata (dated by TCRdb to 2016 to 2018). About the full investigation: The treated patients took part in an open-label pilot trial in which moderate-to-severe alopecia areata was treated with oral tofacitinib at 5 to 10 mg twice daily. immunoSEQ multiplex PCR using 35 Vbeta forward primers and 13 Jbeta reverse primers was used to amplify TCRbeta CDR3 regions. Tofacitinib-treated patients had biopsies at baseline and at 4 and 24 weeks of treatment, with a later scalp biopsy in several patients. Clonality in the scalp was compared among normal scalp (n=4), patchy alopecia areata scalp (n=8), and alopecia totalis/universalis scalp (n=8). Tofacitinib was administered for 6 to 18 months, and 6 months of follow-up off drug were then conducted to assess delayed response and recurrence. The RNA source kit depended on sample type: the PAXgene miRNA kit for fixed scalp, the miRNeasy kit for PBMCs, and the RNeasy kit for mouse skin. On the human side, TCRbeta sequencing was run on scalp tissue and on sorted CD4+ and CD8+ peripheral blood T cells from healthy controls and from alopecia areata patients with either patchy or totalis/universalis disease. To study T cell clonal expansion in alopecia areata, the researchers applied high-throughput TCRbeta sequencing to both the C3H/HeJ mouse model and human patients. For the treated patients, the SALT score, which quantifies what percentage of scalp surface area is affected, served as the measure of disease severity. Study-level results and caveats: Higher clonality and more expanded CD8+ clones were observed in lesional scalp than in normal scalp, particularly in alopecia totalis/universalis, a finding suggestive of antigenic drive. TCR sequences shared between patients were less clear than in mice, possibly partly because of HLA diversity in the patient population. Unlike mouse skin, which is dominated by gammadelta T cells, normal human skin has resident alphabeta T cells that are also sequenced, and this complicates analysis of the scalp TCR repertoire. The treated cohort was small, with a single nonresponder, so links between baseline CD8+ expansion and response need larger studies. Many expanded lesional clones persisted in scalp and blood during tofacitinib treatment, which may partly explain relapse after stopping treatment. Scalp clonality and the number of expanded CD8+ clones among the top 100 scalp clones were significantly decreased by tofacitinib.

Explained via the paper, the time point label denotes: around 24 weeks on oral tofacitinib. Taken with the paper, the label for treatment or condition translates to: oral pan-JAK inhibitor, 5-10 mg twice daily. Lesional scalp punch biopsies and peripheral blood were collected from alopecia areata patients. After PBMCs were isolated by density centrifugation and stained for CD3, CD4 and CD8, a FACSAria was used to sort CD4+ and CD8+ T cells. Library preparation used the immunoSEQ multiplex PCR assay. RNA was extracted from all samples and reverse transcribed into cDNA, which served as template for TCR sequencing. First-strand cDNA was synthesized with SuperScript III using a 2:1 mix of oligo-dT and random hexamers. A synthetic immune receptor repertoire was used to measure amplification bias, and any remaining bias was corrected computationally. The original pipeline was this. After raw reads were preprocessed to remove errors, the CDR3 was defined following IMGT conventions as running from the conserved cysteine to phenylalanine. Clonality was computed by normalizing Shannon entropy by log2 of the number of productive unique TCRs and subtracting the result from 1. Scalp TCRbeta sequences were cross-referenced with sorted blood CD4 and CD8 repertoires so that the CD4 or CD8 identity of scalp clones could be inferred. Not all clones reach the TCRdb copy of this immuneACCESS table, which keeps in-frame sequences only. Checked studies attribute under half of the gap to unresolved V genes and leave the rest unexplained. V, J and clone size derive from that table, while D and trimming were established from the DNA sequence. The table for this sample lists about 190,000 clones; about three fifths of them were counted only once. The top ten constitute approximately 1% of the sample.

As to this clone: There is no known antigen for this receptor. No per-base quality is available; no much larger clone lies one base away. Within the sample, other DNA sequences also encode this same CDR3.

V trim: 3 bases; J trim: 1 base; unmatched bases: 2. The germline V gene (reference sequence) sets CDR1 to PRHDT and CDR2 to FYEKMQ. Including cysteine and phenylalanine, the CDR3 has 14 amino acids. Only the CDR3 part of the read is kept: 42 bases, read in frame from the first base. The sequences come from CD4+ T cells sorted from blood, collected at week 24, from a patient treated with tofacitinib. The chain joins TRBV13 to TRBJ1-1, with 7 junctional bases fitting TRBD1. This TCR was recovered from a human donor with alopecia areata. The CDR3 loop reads CASSFRTGNTEAFF. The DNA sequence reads TGTGCCAGCAGCTTTAGGACAGGGAACACTGAAGCTTTCTTT.